This TCR beta chain was obtained from a study of regulatory T cells in long-lasting Graves disease. This clonotype has only a few counts. Its antigen is currently unknown. Findings of the study overall: It is possible that accuracy was reduced by the small size of the sample.

The time point is: newly diagnosed GD, antithyroid drugs for less than 3 months. The TCR library used RNA extracted from PBMCs. According to the study, TCR beta libraries were built with iRepertoire HTBI primers and CDR3-region Arm-PCR. TCRdb called the multiplex PCR reads again in MiXCR, with one record for every CDR3 protein. Of roughly 430,000 distinct CDR3 sequences in the sample, 16% were seen once. These records were also assigned to another study, of T cells in Graves' hyperthyroidism and ophthalmopathy.

This receptor was identified in a woman aged 25-40 years with Graves disease. The material was peripheral blood mononuclear cells (PBMCs), obtained at new diagnosis, from a patient treated with antithyroid drugs.

For the CDR3, the DNA is TGTGCCAGCAGATACTGGGGACTAGCGGAAGACAATGAGCAGTTCTTC. Translated, it gives CASRYWGLAEDNEQFF. The rearrangement links TRBV7-9 to TRBJ2-1, with 11 nucleotides matching TRBD2. Germline assignment: CDR1 SEHNR and CDR2 FQNEAQ (reference sequence). The CDR3 has 16 amino acids. The V segment lost 6 bases and the J segment 5 bases; nucleotides outside the gene matches: 9.